The present T cell receptor beta chain was sequenced within a study of blood T cell repertoires in COVID-19. Recovery among Cohort 3 donors was established by two negative PCRs, clearance, or symptom resolution. Only in-frame clones appear in the TCRdb table, and some are missing; sequencing was by immunoSEQ multiplex PCR. The data contain about 370,000 clones, just under 90% of them singletons. CDR3 size: 16 residues. CDR1 SGDLS and CDR2 YYNGEE come from the germline V gene. V gave up 0 bases and J gave up 2 bases, with 11 bases separating them. The chain uses TRBV9 and TRBJ2-2, with D hard to call. Sample: PBMCs or T cells enriched from blood (not recorded which). This clonotype was obtained from a woman aged 25 to 39 who had recovered from COVID-19. The CDR3 nucleotides read TGTGCCAGCAGCGTAGATATCAGAAGTAACACCGGGGAGCTGTTTTTT. Translated, it gives CASSVDIRSNTGELFF.